This TCR beta chain was recorded in a study of tissue T cells after allogeneic stem cell transplantation. On the study more broadly: Every graft-versus-host disease patient had gastrointestinal disease and got several lines of graft-versus-host disease therapy. Study conclusions and caveats: This small cohort was clinically heterogeneous, and sampling depth was a limitation.

Germline V gives CDR1 SGHNT, CDR2 YYREEE (reference sequence). There are 16 residues in the CDR3. V shed 5 bases, J shed 5 bases, and the junction held 8 bases outside the gene matches. The assay was immunoSEQ multiplex PCR, and TCRdb's table has in-frame clones only and misses some. This sample carries about 40,000 clones, roughly 92% of them seen once, and the ten largest clones take about 4%. On this clone: Antigen: not known.

Sequencing was performed on blood, taken before transplantation. This TCR derives from a woman aged 40-69 years who later had graft-versus-host disease after an allogeneic stem cell transplant. The chain employs TRBV5-4 and TRBJ2-1; 12 nucleotides align to TRBD2. CDR3: CASREGLAGADNEQFF. CDR3 in DNA: TGTGCCAGCAGGGAGGGACTAGCGGGTGCAGACAATGAGCAGTTCTTC.